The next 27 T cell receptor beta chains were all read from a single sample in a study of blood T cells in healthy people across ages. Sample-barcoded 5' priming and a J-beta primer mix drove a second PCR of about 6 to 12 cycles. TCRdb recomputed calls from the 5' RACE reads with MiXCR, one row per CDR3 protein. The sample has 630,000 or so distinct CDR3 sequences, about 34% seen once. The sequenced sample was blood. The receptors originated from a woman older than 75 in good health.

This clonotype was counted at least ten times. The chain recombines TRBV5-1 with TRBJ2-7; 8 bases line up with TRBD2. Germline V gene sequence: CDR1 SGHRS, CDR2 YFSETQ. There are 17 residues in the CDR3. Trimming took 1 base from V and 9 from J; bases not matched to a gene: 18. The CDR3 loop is CASSLSINQAGALGQYF. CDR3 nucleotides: TGCGCCAGCAGCTTGAGTATAAACCAAGCGGGGGCCCTGGGGCAGTACTTC.

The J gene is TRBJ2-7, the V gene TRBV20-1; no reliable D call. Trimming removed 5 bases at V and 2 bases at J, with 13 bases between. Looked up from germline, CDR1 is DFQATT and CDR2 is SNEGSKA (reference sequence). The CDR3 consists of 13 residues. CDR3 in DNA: TGCAGTGCTCAGAACAGAGACACCTACGAGCAGTACTTC. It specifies CSAQNRDTYEQYF.

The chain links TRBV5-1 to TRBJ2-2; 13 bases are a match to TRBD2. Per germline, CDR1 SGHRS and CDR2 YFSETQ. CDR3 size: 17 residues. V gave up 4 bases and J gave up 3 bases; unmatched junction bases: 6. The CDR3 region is CASSRWTSGGDTGELFF. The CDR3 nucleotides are TGCGCCAGCAGCCGTTGGACTAGCGGGGGTGACACCGGGGAGCTGTTTTTT.

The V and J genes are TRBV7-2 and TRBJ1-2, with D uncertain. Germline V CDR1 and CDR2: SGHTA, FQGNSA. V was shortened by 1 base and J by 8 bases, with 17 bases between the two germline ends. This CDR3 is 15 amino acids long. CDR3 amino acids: CASSLVGQAVGGYTF. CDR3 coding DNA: TGTGCCAGCAGCTTAGTTGGGCAGGCGGTAGGAGGCTACACCTTC.

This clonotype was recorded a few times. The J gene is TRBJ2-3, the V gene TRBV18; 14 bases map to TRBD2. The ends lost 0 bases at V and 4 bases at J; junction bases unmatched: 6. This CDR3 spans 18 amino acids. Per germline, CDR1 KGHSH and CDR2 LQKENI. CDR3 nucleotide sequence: TGTGCCAGCTCACCACCGACTAGCGGGGGGGCCGGAGCAGATACGCAGTATTTT. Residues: CASSPPTSGGAGADTQYF.

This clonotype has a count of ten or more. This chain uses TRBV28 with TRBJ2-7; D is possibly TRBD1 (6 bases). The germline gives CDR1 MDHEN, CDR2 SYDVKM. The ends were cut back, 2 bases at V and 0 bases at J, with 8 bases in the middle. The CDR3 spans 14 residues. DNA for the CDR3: TGTGCCAGCAGTTTACCAGGGGACTCCTACGAGCAGTACTTC. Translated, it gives CASSLPGDSYEQYF. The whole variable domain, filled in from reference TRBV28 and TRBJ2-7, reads DVKVTQSSRYLVKRTGEKVFLECVQDMDHENMFWYRQDPGLGLRLIYFSYDVKMKEKGDIPEGYSVSREKKERFSLILESASTNQTSMYLCASSLPGDSYEQYFGPGTRLTVT.

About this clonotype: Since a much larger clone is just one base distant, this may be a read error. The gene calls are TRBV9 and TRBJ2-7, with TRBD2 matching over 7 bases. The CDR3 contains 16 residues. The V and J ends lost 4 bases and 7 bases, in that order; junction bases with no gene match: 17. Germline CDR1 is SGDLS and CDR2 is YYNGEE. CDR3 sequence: CASSRPSGVSYNEQYF. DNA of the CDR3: TGTGCCAGCAGCCGACCAAGCGGGGTCTCCTACAATGAGCAGTACTTC. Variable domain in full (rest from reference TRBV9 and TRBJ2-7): DSGVTQTPKHLITATGQRVTLRCSPRSGDLSVYWYQQSLDQGLQFLIQYYNGEERAKGNILERFSAQQFPDLHSELNLSSLELGDSALYFCASSRPSGVSYNEQYFGPGTRLTVT.

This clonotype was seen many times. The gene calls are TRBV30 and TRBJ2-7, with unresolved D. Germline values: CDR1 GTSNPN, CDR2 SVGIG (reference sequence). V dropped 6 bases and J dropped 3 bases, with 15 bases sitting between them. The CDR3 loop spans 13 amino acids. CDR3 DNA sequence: TGTGCCTGTAGCCCCCCCGCGCGCTACGAGCAGTACTTC. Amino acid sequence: CACSPPARYEQYF.

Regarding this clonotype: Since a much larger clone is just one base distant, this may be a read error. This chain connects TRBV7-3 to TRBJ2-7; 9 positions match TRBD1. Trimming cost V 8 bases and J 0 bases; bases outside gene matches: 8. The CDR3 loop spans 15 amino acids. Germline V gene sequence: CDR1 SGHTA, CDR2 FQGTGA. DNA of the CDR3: TGTGCCAGCGGCCTGTCGACAGGGGGCTCCTACGAGCAGTACTTC. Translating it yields CASGLSTGGSYEQYF.

The CDR3 region is CSVPCGGASDTQYF. The CDR3 DNA sequence: TGCAGTGTTCCTTGCGGGGGGGCCAGCGATACGCAGTATTTT. V usage is TRBV20-1 and J usage is TRBJ2-3; 9 nucleotides align to TRBD2. Germline assignment: CDR1 DFQATT and CDR2 SNEGSKA (reference sequence). The CDR3 contains 14 residues. V shed 7 bases and J 6 bases; nucleotides not matched to a gene: 11.

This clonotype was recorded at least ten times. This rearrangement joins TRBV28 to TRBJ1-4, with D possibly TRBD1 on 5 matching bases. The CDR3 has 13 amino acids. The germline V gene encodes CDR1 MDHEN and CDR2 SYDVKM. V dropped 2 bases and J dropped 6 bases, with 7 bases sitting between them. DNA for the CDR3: TGTGCCAGCAGTTTAGGCAGGGATGAAAAACTGTTTTTT. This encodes CASSLGRDEKLFF.

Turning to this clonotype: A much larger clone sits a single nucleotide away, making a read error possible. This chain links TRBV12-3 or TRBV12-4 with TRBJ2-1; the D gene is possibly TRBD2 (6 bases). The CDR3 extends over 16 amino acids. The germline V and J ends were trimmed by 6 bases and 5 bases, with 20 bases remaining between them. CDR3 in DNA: TGTGCCAGCAGGGGAGGTTGGATCAAGGTAGACAATGAGCAGTTCTTC. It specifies CASRGGWIKVDNEQFF.

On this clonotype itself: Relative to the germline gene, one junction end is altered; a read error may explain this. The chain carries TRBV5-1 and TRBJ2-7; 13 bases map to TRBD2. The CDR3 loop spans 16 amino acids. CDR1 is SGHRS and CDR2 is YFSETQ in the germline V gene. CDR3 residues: CASSEGLAGSGLEQYF. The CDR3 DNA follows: TGCGCCAGCAGCGAGGGACTAGCGGGATCGGGCCTCGAGCAGTACTTT.

The CDR3: CASSQVVPSETGELFF. In nucleotides, the CDR3 is TGTGCCAGCAGCCAAGTAGTCCCTAGCGAAACCGGGGAGCTGTTTTTT. The chain uses TRBV4-2 and TRBJ2-2, with a weak D call TRBD2 (6 bases). There are 16 residues in the CDR3. The V end was cut by 1 base, the J end by 5 bases, with 14 bases between. Germline V gene lookup returns CDR1 LGHNA and CDR2 YNFKEQ.

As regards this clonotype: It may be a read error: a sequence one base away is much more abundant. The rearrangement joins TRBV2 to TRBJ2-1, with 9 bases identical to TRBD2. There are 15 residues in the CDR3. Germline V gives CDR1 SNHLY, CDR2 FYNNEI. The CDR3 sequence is CTSSEAGGPYNEQFF. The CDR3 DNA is TGTACCAGCAGTGAGGCGGGGGGGCCCTACAATGAGCAGTTCTTC.

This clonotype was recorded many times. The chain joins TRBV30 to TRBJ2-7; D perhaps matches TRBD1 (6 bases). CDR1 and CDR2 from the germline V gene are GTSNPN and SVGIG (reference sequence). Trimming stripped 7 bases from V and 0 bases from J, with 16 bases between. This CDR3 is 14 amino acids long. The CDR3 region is CASRGSGVSYEQYF. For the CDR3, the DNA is TGTGCCTCCCGAGGCTCAGGGGTCTCCTACGAGCAGTACTTC.

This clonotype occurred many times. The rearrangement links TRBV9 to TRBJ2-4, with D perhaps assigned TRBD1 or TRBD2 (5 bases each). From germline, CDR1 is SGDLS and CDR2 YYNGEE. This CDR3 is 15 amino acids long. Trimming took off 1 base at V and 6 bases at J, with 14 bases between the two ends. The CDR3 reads CASSVSGQTRNIQYF. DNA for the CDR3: TGTGCCAGCAGCGTATCGGGGCAGACAAGAAACATTCAGTACTTC.

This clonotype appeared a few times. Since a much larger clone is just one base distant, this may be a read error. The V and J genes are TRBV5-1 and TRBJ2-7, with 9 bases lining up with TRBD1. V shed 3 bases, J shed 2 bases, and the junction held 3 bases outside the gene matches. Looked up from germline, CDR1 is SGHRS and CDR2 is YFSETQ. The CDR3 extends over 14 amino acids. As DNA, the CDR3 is TGCGCCAGCAGCTGGGGGGACAGGGCCTACGAGCAGTACTTC. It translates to CASSWGDRAYEQYF.

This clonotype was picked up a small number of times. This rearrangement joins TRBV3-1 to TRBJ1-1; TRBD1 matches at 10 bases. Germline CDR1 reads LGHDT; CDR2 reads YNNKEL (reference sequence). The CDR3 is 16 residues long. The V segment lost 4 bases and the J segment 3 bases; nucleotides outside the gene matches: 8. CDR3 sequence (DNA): TGTGCCAGCAGCCCAAGTGGGGACAGGGGCCACACTGAAGCTTTCTTT. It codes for CASSPSGDRGHTEAFF.

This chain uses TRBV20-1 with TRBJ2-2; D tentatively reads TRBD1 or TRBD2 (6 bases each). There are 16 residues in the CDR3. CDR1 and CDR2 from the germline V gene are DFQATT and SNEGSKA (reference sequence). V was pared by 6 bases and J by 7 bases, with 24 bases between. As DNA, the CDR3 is TGCAGTGCCCTTGGTGGGGGGCCAGGCCAGAGCGGGGAGCTGTTTTTT. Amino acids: CSALGGGPGQSGELFF.

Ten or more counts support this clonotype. The CDR3, as DNA: TGCAGCGTTGAATGGTCCAGGGGTTCCTACGAGCAGTACTTC. Protein sequence: CSVEWSRGSYEQYF. This sequence joins TRBV29-1 and TRBJ2-7; maybe TRBD1 (6 bases). Germline V gene sequence: CDR1 SQVTM, CDR2 ANQGSEA. The CDR3 covers 14 residues. V lost 2 bases, J lost 1 base, and 12 bases lay in between.

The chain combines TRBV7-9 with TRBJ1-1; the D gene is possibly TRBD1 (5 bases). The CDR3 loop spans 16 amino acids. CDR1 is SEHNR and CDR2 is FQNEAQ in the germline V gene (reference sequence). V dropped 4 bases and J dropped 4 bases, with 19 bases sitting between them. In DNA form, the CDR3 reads TGTGCCAGCAGCTCCCAGACGGGACCCTCTGTCACTGAAGCTTTCTTT. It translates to CASSSQTGPSVTEAFF.

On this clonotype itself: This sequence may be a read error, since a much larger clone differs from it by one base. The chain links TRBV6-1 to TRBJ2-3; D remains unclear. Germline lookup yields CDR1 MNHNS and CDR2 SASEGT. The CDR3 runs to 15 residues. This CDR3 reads CAGSDSAVSTDTQYF. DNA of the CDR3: TGTGCCGGCAGTGATTCGGCGGTTAGCACAGATACGCAGTATTTT.

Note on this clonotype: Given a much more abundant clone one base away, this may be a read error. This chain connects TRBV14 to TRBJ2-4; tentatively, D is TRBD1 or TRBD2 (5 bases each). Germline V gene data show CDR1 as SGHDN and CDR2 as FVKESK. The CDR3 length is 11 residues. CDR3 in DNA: TGTGCCAACAGCCGCCTCGGGGCGCAGTACTTC. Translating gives CANSRLGAQYF.

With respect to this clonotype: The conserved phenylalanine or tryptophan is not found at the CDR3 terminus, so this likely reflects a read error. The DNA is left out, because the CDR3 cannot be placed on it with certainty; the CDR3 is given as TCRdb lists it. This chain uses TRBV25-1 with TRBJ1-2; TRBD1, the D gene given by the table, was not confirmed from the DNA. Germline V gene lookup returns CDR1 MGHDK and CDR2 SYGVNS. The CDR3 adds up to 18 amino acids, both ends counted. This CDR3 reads CASSESGIRGVGRDGYTS.

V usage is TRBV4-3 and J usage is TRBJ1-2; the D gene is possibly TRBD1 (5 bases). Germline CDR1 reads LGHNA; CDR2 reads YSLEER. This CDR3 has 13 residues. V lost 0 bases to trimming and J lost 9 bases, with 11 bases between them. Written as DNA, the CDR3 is TGCGCCAGCAGCCAAGAGAGGAGGGGTCGCTACACCTTC. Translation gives CASSQERRGRYTF.

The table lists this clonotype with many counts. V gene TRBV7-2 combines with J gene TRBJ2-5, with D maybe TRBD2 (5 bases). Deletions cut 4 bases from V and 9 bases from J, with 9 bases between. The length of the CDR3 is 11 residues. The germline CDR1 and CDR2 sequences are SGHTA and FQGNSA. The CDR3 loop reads CASSSFGAQYF. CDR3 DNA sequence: TGTGCCAGCAGCTCTTTCGGGGCCCAGTACTTC.